This passage covers 21 T cell receptor beta chains from one sample sequenced in a study of cytomegalovirus exposure and HLA in healthy donors. With 60 Vbeta and 13 Jbeta primers, the PCR was carried out. Libraries were prepared by immunoSEQ multiplex PCR; TCRdb keeps only in-frame clonotypes and omits some of them. The repertoire holds 200,000 to 250,000 clones, with 70% to 90% as singletons. Sequencing was carried out using PBMCs. The source of these receptors is a man aged 30 to 45 in good health and CMV-seronegative.

The chain recombines TRBV6-4 with TRBJ2-2; D is perhaps TRBD1 (7 bases). V was clipped by 5 bases and J by 6 bases, with 16 bases between them. The CDR3 extends over 15 amino acids. Germline loops: CDR1 MRHNA, CDR2 SNTAGT. The CDR3 nucleotides are TGTGCCAGCAGTTCTGAACAGGGGACTGCCGGGGAGCTGTTTTTT. It is translated as CASSSEQGTAGELFF.

This CDR3 reads CASSKRDSNTEAFF. The CDR3 nucleotides read TGCGCCAGCAGCAAAAGAGATAGTAACACTGAAGCTTTCTTT. The genes are TRBV4-3 and TRBJ1-1; no reliable D call. V was shortened by 5 bases and J by 2 bases, with 12 bases between the two germline ends. From germline, CDR1 is LGHNA and CDR2 YSLEER. The CDR3 has 14 amino acids.

V gene TRBV18 combines with J gene TRBJ1-1; 9 bases are a match to TRBD1. CDR3 length: 13 amino acids. From germline, CDR1 is KGHSH and CDR2 LQKENI. V shed 3 bases, J shed 8 bases, and the junction held 4 bases outside the gene matches. The CDR3 coding sequence is TGTGCCAGCTCACCCGTAGGGACAGGGGAAGCTTTCTTT. This codes for CASSPVGTGEAFF.

In its sample, this clone was seen once. V is TRBV11-2 and J is TRBJ1-3; D gene uncertain. In germline, CDR1 is SGHAT, CDR2 FQNNGV. The CDR3 consists of 13 residues. V dropped 2 bases and J dropped 9 bases, with 11 bases sitting between them. DNA for the CDR3: TGTGCCAGCAGCTTAACCAGGCGGGGCACCATATATTTT. As protein: CASSLTRRGTIYF. Supplemented by reference TRBV11-2 and TRBJ1-3, the full variable domain reads EAGVAQSPRYKIIEKRQSVAFWCNPISGHATLYWYQQILGQGPKLLIQFQNNGVVDDSQLPKDRFSAERLKGVDSTLKIQPAKLEDSAVYLCASSLTRRGTIYFGEGSWLTVV.

V is TRBV19 and J is TRBJ2-3; 11 bases fit TRBD2. With V trimmed by 6 bases and J by 1 base, 3 bases remained unmatched. Germline V gene data show CDR1 as LNHDA and CDR2 as SQIVND (reference sequence). This CDR3 comprises 15 residues. This chain's CDR3 is CASSPTSGGTDTQYF. The CDR3 DNA is TGTGCCAGTAGCCCGACTAGCGGGGGCACAGATACGCAGTATTTT.

The rearrangement joins TRBV18 to TRBJ2-2; 9 nucleotides line up with TRBD1. Germline lookup yields CDR1 KGHSH and CDR2 LQKENI. Losses at the gene ends were 2 bases for V and 6 bases for J; bases not matched to a gene: 1. The CDR3 spans 14 residues. CDR3 sequence: CASSPYRGPGELFF. The CDR3 nucleotides read TGTGCCAGCTCACCATACAGGGGGCCCGGGGAGCTGTTTTTT.

This clone was seen at least ten times. The chain combines TRBV5-1 with TRBJ1-2; 7 bases are a match to TRBD1. This CDR3 has 15 amino acids. Looked up from germline, CDR1 is SGHRS and CDR2 is YFSETQ. J was trimmed by 4 bases and V by 4 bases; bases with no gene match: 10. The CDR3 protein is CASSPGGIISYGYTF. CDR3 bases: TGCGCCAGCAGCCCAGGGGGAATCATTAGCTATGGCTACACCTTC.

The V and J genes are TRBV11-2 and TRBJ2-7; 7 nucleotides align to TRBD1. The V segment lost 5 bases and the J segment 3 bases; nucleotides outside the gene matches: 4. This CDR3 has 13 residues. Looked up from germline, CDR1 is SGHAT and CDR2 is FQNNGV. CDR3 nucleotides: TGTGCCAGCAGCCCCCGGACAGGCTACGAGCAGTACTTC. It encodes CASSPRTGYEQYF.

The genes are TRBV28 and TRBJ1-1; the match to TRBD1 covers 7 bases. The germline gives CDR1 MDHEN, CDR2 SYDVKM. This CDR3 is built from 17 residues. V shed 5 bases, J shed 1 base, and the junction held 13 bases outside the gene matches. In DNA, the CDR3 is TGTGCCAGCAGTCCTCTTACAGGGGTGGGTGCGAACACTGAAGCTTTCTTT. This translates into CASSPLTGVGANTEAFF. The variable domain in full, completed from reference TRBV28 and TRBJ1-1, reads DVKVTQSSRYLVKRTGEKVFLECVQDMDHENMFWYRQDPGLGLRLIYFSYDVKMKEKGDIPEGYSVSREKKERFSLILESASTNQTSMYLCASSPLTGVGANTEAFFGQGTRLTVV.

This chain links TRBV6-5 with TRBJ2-5; the D gene is possibly TRBD1 (7 bases). The J call is doubtful: the DNA matches TRBJ2-7 better. This CDR3 contains 16 residues. Germline-derived CDR1 and CDR2 are MNHEY and SVGAGI. The CDR3 bases are TGTGCCAGCAGTTACGCGGGGACAGTCCAAGGCTACGAGCAGTACTTC. This encodes CASSYAGTVQGYEQYF.

V is TRBV2 and J is TRBJ2-7; 8 nucleotides line up with TRBD1. V lost 3 bases, J lost 2 bases, and 9 bases stayed unmatched. Germline assignment: CDR1 SNHLY and CDR2 FYNNEI. The CDR3 sequence is 16 residues long. Here the CDR3 reads CASSEIQGANAYEQYF. CDR3 DNA sequence: TGTGCCAGCAGTGAGATTCAGGGGGCTAACGCCTACGAGCAGTACTTC.

The chain joins TRBV28 to TRBJ2-2; 7 bases map to TRBD1. Germline CDR1 MDHEN, CDR2 SYDVKM. This CDR3 is 15 amino acids long. With V trimmed by 8 bases and J by 1 base, 7 bases remained unmatched. In DNA form, the CDR3 reads TGTGCCAGCCTTGAGGGACAGCTGAACACCGGGGAGCTGTTTTTT. Protein: CASLEGQLNTGELFF. The complete variable domain, with remaining parts taken from reference TRBV28 and TRBJ2-2, reads DVKVTQSSRYLVKRTGEKVFLECVQDMDHENMFWYRQDPGLGLRLIYFSYDVKMKEKGDIPEGYSVSREKKERFSLILESASTNQTSMYLCASLEGQLNTGELFFGEGSRLTVL.

This clone was observed a few times. Other DNA sequences in the sample encode the same CDR3. The chain links TRBV28 to TRBJ1-2; D unclear. The germline V and J ends were trimmed by 2 bases and 2 bases, with 6 bases remaining between them. CDR3 size: 13 residues. The V gene's germline CDR1 is MDHEN and CDR2 SYDVKM. CDR3 nucleotide sequence: TGTGCCAGCAGTTTAGGCCAGAACTATGGCTACACCTTC. This codes for CASSLGQNYGYTF.

The genes are TRBV7-2 and TRBJ2-7; no reliable D call. The germline V and J ends were trimmed by 0 bases and 3 bases, with 6 bases remaining between them. The CDR3 totals 13 residues. Germline V gene data show CDR1 as SGHTA and CDR2 as FQGNSA. CDR3 DNA: TGTGCCAGCAGCTTAGCCTTAGACTACGAGCAGTACTTC. This translates into CASSLALDYEQYF.

This chain links TRBV7-2 with TRBJ1-3; a possible D gene is TRBD1 (5 bases). CDR3 length: 15 amino acids. Germline CDR1 SGHTA, CDR2 FQGNSA. V was cut by 1 base and J by 11 bases, with 18 bases left in between. The CDR3 reads CASSLELGGPSPIYF. The DNA of the CDR3 is TGTGCCAGCAGCTTAGAGTTGGGGGGACCTAGCCCCATATATTTT.

This chain connects TRBV7-2 to TRBJ2-7; D gene unclear. The ends were cut back, 1 base at V and 4 bases at J, with 11 bases in the middle. The CDR3 covers 14 residues. Germline values: CDR1 SGHTA, CDR2 FQGNSA. DNA for the CDR3: TGTGCCAGCAGCTTAGGAGATTCAGGTTACGAGCAGTACTTC. Amino acids: CASSLGDSGYEQYF.

The V call is TRBV6-1, the J call TRBJ2-5; TRBD1 aligns across 8 bases. The end of the DNA is better explained by TRBJ2-7, so the J call may be wrong. The CDR3 covers 14 residues. Germline CDR1 and CDR2: MNHNS and SASEGT. CDR3 protein: CASNQDRASYEQYF. The CDR3 nucleotides are TGTGCCAGCAATCAGGACAGGGCTTCCTACGAGCAGTACTTC.

The V call is TRBV28, the J call TRBJ2-1, with 14 bases aligning to TRBD2. Trimming at V came to 2 bases and at J to 3 bases, leaving 9 bases not matched to a gene. Germline CDR1 is MDHEN and CDR2 is SYDVKM. The CDR3 runs 19 residues. Here the CDR3 reads CASSLLLGTSGGYYNEQFF. CDR3 nucleotides: TGTGCCAGCAGTTTACTGTTAGGGACTAGCGGGGGATACTACAATGAGCAGTTCTTC.

This clone appeared a few times. This chain links TRBV2 with TRBJ2-5; D is possibly TRBD1 (7 bases). Germline CDR1 and CDR2: SNHLY and FYNNEI. The V gene lost 7 bases and the J gene lost 5 bases, with 8 bases spanning the gap. The CDR3 length is 11 residues. CDR3 DNA sequence: TGTGCCAGCACAGGGGGGGAGACCCAGTACTTC. Protein product: CASTGGETQYF.

The chain recombines TRBV5-1 with TRBJ2-3; the match to TRBD2 covers 9 bases. The germline V gene encodes CDR1 SGHRS and CDR2 YFSETQ. V trimming: 6 bases; J trimming: 5 bases; junction bases outside the gene matches: 13. This CDR3 contains 16 residues. The CDR3 loop is CASNRLGGGAIDTQYF. Written as DNA, the CDR3 is TGCGCCAGCAACCGTCTTGGCGGGGGGGCGATAGATACGCAGTATTTT. Full variable domain (rest looked up from reference TRBV5-1 and TRBJ2-3): KAGVTQTPRYLIKTRGQQVTLSCSPISGHRSVSWYQQTPGQGLQFLFEYFSETQRNKGNFPGRFSGRQFSNSRSEMNVSTLELGDSALYLCASNRLGGGAIDTQYFGPGTRLTVL.

The CDR3 region is CASRPGHLDNSPLHF. The CDR3 DNA reads TGTGCCAGTAGGCCGGGACACCTAGATAATTCACCCCTCCACTTT. The gene calls are TRBV19 and TRBJ1-6; TRBD1 might be the D (6 bases). The V gene's germline CDR1 is LNHDA and CDR2 SQIVND (reference sequence). The length of the CDR3 is 15 residues. V shed 6 bases and J shed 5 bases, with 14 bases lying between them.